This T cell receptor (beta chain) was retrieved from a study of beta chain features in type 1 diabetes. At the level of the study: The patient and healthy donor groups were comparable for age, gender and cell yields. Study-level findings and limits: TCRB CDR3s were moderately but significantly shorter in Type 1 diabetes patients in all four CD4+ subsets.

As every portion of the isolated RNA was reverse transcribed, the sequencing read expressed TCRB transcripts. The method was immunoSEQ multiplex PCR; TCRdb's version includes in-frame clones alone and lacks a portion of them. The table lists about 700,000 clones, under 15% of them singletons. With regard to this clone: Its antigen is not known.

V was trimmed by 5 bases and J by 4 bases, leaving 11 bases between them. Germline V gene sequence: CDR1 SGHVS, CDR2 FQNEAQ. The length of the CDR3 is 13 residues. The source material was naive CD4+ T cells from blood. The sequence was obtained from a man aged 18 to 30 with type 1 diabetes. The rearrangement joins TRBV7-8 to TRBJ1-2; D perhaps matches TRBD1 (6 bases). Written as DNA, the CDR3 is TGTGCCAGCAGCCAGAGGGGGGGCTATGGCTACACCTTC. This gives the protein CASSQRGGYGYTF.